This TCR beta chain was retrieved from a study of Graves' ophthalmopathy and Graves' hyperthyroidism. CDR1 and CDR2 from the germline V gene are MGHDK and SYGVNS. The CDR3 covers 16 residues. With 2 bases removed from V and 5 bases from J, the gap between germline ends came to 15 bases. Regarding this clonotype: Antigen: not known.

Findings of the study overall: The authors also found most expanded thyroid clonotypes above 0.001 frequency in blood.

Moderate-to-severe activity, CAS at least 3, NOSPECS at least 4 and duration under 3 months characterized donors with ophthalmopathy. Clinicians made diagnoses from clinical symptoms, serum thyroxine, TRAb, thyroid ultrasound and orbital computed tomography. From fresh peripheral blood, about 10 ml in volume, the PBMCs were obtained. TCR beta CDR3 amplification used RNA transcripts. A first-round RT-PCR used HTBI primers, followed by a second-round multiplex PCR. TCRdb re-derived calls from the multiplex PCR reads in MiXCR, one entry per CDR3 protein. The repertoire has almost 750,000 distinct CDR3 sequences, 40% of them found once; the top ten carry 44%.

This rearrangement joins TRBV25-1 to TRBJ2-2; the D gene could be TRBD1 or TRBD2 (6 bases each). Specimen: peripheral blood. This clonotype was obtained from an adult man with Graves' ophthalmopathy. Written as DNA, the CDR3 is TGTGCCAGCAGTGAAGTCAGGGGCGGGACTACCGGGGAGCTGTTTTTT. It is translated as CASSEVRGGTTGELFF.